This TCR beta chain emerged from a study of cytomegalovirus exposure and HLA in healthy donors. Findings of the study overall: Across all donors, roughly uniform sequencing depth was an assumption of the presence/absence analyses.

Notes on this clone: Its specificity is unknown.

PCR amplification relied on 60 Vbeta primers (plus 13 Jbeta primers). Sequencing was performed with immunoSEQ multiplex PCR; in TCRdb, only in-frame clones are kept and a portion is missing. In total, the table holds around 40,000 clones. This TCR was sampled from a man in his thirties or forties in good health and CMV-seronegative. The sequencing sample was made of PBMCs.

The CDR3 DNA sequence: TGTGCCAGCAGCCCTACAGGGTTAGGAGCTTTCTTT. It yields the protein CASSPTGLGAFF. This rearrangement joins TRBV7-2 to TRBJ1-1; TRBD1 is a possible D gene (6 bases). CDR1 and CDR2 from the germline V gene are SGHTA and FQGNSA. There are 12 residues in the CDR3. V shed 5 bases and J shed 10 bases, with 14 bases lying between them.